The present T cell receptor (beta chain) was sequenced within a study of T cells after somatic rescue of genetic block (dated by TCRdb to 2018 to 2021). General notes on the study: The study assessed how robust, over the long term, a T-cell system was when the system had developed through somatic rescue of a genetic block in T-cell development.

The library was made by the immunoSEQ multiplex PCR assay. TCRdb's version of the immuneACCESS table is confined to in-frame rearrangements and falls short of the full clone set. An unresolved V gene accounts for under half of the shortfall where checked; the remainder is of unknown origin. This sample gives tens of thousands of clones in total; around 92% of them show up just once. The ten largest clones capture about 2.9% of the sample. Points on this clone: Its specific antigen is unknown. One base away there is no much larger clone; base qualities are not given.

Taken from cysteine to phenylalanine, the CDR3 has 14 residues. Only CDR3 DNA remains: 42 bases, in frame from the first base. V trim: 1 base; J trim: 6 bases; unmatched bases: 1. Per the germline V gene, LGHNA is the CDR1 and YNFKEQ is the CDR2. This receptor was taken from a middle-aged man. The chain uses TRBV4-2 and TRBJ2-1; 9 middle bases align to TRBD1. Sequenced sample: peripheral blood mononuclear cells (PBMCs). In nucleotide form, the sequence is TGTGCCAGCAGCCAAGGGACAGGGGTCAATGAGCAGTTCTTC. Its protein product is CASSQGTGVNEQFF.